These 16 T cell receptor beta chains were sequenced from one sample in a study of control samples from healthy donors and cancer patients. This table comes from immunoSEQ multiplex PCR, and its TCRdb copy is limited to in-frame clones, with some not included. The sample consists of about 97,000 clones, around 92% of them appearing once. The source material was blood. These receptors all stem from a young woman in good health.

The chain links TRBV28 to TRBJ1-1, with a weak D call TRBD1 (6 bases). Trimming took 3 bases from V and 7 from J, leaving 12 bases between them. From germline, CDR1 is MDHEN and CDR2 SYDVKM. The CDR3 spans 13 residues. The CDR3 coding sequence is TGTGCCAGCAGTTTGAGGACAGTGGTTGAAGCTTTCTTT. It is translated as CASSLRTVVEAFF.

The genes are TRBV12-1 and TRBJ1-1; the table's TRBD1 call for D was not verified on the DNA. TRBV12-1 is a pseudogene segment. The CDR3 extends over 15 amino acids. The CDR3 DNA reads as TGTGCCAGCAGACATACAGGGGGCGCGTACACTGAAGCTTTCTTT. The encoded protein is CASRHTGGAYTEAFF.

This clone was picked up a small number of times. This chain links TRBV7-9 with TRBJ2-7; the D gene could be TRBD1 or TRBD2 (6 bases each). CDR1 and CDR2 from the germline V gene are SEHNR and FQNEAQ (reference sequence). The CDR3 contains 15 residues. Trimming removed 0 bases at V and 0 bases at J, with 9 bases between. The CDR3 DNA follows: TGTGCCAGCAGCTTAGCGGGGGGCCGCTCCTACGAGCAGTACTTC. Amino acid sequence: CASSLAGGRSYEQYF. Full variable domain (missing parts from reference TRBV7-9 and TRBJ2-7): DTGVSQNPRHKITKRGQNVTFRCDPISEHNRLYWYRQTLGQGPEFLTYFQNEAQLEKSRLLSDRFSAERPKGSFSTLEIQRTEQGDSAMYLCASSLAGGRSYEQYFGPGTRLTVT.

DNA for the CDR3: TGCGCCAGCAGCCAAGAATTAGGGGTCATGAACACTGAAGCTTTCTTT. It yields the protein CASSQELGVMNTEAFF. V usage is TRBV4-1 and J usage is TRBJ1-1; maybe TRBD1 (5 bases). CDR3 length: 16 residues. V was trimmed by 0 bases and J by 0 bases, leaving 11 bases between them. CDR1 is MGHRA, CDR2 YSYEKL, per germline.

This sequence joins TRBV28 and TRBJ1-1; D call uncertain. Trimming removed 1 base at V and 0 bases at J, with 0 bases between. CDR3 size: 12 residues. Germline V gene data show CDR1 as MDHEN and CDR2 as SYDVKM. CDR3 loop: CASSLLNTEAFF. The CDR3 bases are TGTGCCAGCAGTTTATTGAACACTGAAGCTTTCTTT.

CDR3 residues: CASSDGVLYGYTF. Here the CDR3 DNA reads TGCGCCAGCAGTGACGGGGTCCTCTATGGCTACACCTTC. The V and J genes are TRBV10-1 and TRBJ1-2, with D unresolved. Germline V gives CDR1 WNHNN, CDR2 SYGVQD (reference sequence). V was pared by 3 bases and J by 4 bases, with 9 bases between. This CDR3 has 13 amino acids.

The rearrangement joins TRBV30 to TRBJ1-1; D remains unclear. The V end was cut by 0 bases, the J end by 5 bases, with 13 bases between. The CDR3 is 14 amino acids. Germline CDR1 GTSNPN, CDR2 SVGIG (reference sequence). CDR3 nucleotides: TGTGCCTGGAGTGTTTTAGTGAGCAAAACTGAAGCTTTCTTT. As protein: CAWSVLVSKTEAFF. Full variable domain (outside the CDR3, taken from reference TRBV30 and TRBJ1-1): SQTIHQWPATLVQPVGSPLSLECTVEGTSNPNLYWYRQAAGRGLQLLFYSVGIGQISSEVPQNLSASRPQDRQFILSSKKLLLSDSGFYLCAWSVLVSKTEAFFGQGTRLTVV.

The CDR3 is CASSFSLAGGDTQYF. In nucleotides, the CDR3 is TGTGCCAGCAGCTTTTCGCTAGCGGGAGGGGATACGCAGTATTTT. The genes are TRBV5-4 and TRBJ2-3, with 12 positions matching TRBD2. The CDR3 consists of 15 residues. The V gene's germline CDR1 is SGHNT and CDR2 YYREEE (reference sequence). V lost 2 bases to trimming and J lost 6 bases; unmatched junction nucleotides: 4.

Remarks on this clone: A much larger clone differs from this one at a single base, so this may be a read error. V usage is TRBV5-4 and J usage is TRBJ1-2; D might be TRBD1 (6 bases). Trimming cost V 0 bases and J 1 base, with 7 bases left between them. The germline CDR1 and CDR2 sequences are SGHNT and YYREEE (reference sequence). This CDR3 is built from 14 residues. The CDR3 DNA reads TGTGCCAGCAGCTTGGACAGGGATAACTATGGCTACACCTTC. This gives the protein CASSLDRDNYGYTF.

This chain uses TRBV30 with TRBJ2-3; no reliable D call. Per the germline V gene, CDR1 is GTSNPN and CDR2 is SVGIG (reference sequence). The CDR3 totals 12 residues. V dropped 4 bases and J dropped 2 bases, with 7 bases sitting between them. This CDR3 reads CAWKSITDTQYF. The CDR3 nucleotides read TGTGCCTGGAAGTCCATCACAGATACGCAGTATTTT.

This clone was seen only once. CDR3 nucleotides: TGTGCCAGCAGCCTAGGGGTTCAGGGGGCCAACGTCCTGACTTTC. This gives the protein CASSLGVQGANVLTF. The chain employs TRBV7-2 and TRBJ2-6; D possibly corresponds to TRBD1 (5 bases). Trimming shortened V by 5 bases and J by 4 bases, and 12 bases separated the two germline ends. The CDR3 loop spans 15 amino acids. The V gene's germline CDR1 is SGHTA and CDR2 FQGNSA.

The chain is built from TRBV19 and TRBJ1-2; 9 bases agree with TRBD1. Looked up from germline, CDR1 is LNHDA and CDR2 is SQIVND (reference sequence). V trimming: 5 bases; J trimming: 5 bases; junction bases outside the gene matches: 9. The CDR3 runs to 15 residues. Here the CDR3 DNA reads TGTGCCAGTAGTGCCACCGGACAGGGGATTTATGGCTACACCTTC. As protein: CASSATGQGIYGYTF.

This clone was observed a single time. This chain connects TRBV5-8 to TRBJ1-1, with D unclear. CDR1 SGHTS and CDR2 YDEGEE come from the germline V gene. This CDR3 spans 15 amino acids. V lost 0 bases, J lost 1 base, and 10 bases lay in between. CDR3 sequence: CASSLVRRWNTEAFF. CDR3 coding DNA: TGTGCCAGCAGCTTGGTCAGGCGGTGGAACACTGAAGCTTTCTTT.

The CDR3 bases are TGTGCCAGTAGTCCGAGGACAGGACCTAATGAAAAACTGTTTTTT. Amino acids: CASSPRTGPNEKLFF. V usage is TRBV19 and J usage is TRBJ1-4; 7 bases fit TRBD1. Germline V gene sequence: CDR1 LNHDA, CDR2 SQIVND (reference sequence). The V segment lost 5 bases and the J segment 3 bases; nucleotides outside the gene matches: 6. This CDR3 is 15 amino acids long.

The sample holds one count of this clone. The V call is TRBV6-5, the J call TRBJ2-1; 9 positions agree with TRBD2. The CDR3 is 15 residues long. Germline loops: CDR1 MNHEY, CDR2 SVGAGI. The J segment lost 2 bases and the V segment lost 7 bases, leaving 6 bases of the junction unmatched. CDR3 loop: CASTRRGGPYNEQFF. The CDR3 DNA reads TGTGCCAGCACACGGCGGGGGGGCCCCTACAATGAGCAGTTCTTC.

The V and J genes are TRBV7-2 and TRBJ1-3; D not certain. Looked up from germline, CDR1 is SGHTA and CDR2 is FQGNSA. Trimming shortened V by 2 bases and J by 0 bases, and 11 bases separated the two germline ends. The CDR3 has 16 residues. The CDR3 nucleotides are TGTGCCAGCAGCTTAACAGTCGGGCGCTCTGGAAACACCATATATTTT. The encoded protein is CASSLTVGRSGNTIYF.